The 18 T cell receptor beta chains below come from one sample, sequenced in a study of molecular identifiers for immune sequencing clone quantification. TCRdb re-analysed the PCR reads in MiXCR, keeping a single row per CDR3 protein. This table has some 650,000 distinct CDR3 sequences, just under 20% appearing once. What was sequenced was naive CD8+ T cells from blood, with Jurkat cell RNA spiked in. Specified subset: FACS-sorted CD8+CD4-CCR7+CD45RA+ naive T cells. The receptor source for this set is a human donor in good health. Some libraries in this study had Jurkat cell RNA spiked in.

This clonotype was picked up many times. This chain links TRBV7-8 with TRBJ2-2; tentatively, D is TRBD2 (7 bases). Trimming removed 5 bases from V and 4 bases from J, with 20 bases in between. This CDR3 is 17 amino acids long. The V gene's germline CDR1 is SGHVS and CDR2 FQNEAQ. This chain's CDR3 is CASSPMRGGLSTGELFF. CDR3 nucleotides: TGTGCCAGCAGCCCGATGAGGGGGGGGCTTAGCACCGGGGAGCTGTTTTTT.

This clonotype came up many times. The J gene is TRBJ2-7, the V gene TRBV6-2 or TRBV6-3; D unresolved. V lost 0 bases and J 0 bases, leaving 12 bases between the germline ends. CDR3 length equals 16 residues. Germline V gene data show CDR1 as MNHEY and CDR2 as SVGEGT. As DNA, the CDR3 is TGTGCCAGCAGTTACTCGAAGTCCTGGACCTCCTACGAGCAGTACTTC. Its protein product is CASSYSKSWTSYEQYF.

As for this clonotype: This clone may be a read error of a much larger clone one base away. The J gene is TRBJ2-6, the V gene TRBV7-9, with D perhaps TRBD2 (5 bases). V was clipped by 2 bases and J by 0 bases, with 20 bases between them. The CDR3 contains 20 residues. Germline V gives CDR1 SEHNR, CDR2 FQNEAQ (reference sequence). The CDR3: CASSLFRLGMNRSGANVLTF. The CDR3 nucleotides are TGTGCCAGCAGCTTATTCAGACTCGGGATGAATCGCTCTGGGGCCAACGTCCTGACTTTC.

This clonotype was recorded at least ten times. The chain links TRBV7-9 to TRBJ1-2, with a weak D call TRBD1 (5 bases). CDR1 SEHNR and CDR2 FQNEAQ come from the germline V gene (reference sequence). The CDR3 sequence is 15 residues long. Trimming cost V 4 bases and J 0 bases, with 12 bases left between them. The CDR3: CASSSPGLANYGYTF. As DNA, the CDR3 is TGTGCCAGCAGCTCCCCAGGGTTGGCTAACTATGGCTACACCTTC.

This clonotype was seen only a few times. The rearrangement uses TRBV20-1 and TRBJ1-3; a possible D gene is TRBD1 (5 bases). The length of the CDR3 is 14 residues. Germline lookup yields CDR1 DFQATT and CDR2 SNEGSKA (reference sequence). Trimming took 3 bases from V and 2 from J, leaving 11 bases between them. The CDR3 DNA reads TGCAGTGCTAGTACAGGAGACCCTGGAAACACCATATATTTT. As protein: CSASTGDPGNTIYF.

This clonotype appeared many times. V and J are TRBV20-1 and TRBJ2-7, with TRBD1 identical over 7 bases. CDR1 is DFQATT, CDR2 SNEGSKA, per germline (reference sequence). V dropped 3 bases and J dropped 4; count of bases not matched to a gene: 12. This CDR3 has 15 residues. The CDR3 here is CSASPPDRRLYEQYF. Here the CDR3 DNA reads TGCAGTGCTAGTCCTCCGGACAGGCGCCTTTACGAGCAGTACTTC.

The chain is built from TRBV7-3 and TRBJ2-1, with TRBD2 identical over 7 bases. The trim removed 2 bases at V and 3 bases at J, leaving 4 bases unmatched. The length of the CDR3 is 15 residues. Germline CDR1 is SGHTA and CDR2 is FQGTGA. The CDR3 DNA reads TGTGCCAGCAGCTTAGAAACTAGCGACTACAATGAGCAGTTCTTC. This codes for CASSLETSDYNEQFF.

For the CDR3, the DNA is TGTGCCAGCACGGGCCCCTCCTACGAGCAGTACTTC. This codes for CASTGPSYEQYF. V and J are TRBV27 and TRBJ2-7, with D unresolved. Germline V gene sequence: CDR1 MNHEY, CDR2 SMNVEV (reference sequence). With 7 bases removed from V and 0 bases from J, the gap between germline ends came to 7 bases. The CDR3 extends over 12 amino acids.

Comment on this clonotype: This may be a read error: a much more frequent sequence differs by one nucleotide. The chain couples TRBV4-3 to TRBJ1-2; 9 nucleotides match TRBD1. This CDR3 region has 14 residues. The germline gives CDR1 LGHNA, CDR2 YSLEER. DNA for the CDR3: TGCGCCAGCAGCCAAGGGACAGGGGCCGATGGCTGCACCTTC. The encoded protein is CASSQGTGADGCTF.

This clonotype was seen many times. The genes are TRBV7-9 and TRBJ2-7, with D possibly being TRBD1 or TRBD2 (5 bases each). The CDR3 spans 12 residues. CDR1 is SEHNR and CDR2 is FQNEAQ in the germline V gene (reference sequence). V was shortened by 5 bases and J by 5 bases, with 10 bases between the two germline ends. In nucleotides, the CDR3 is TGTGCCAGCAGCCCCTCGGGGCACGAGCAGTACTTC. The encoded protein is CASSPSGHEQYF.

The chain recombines TRBV18 with TRBJ2-7; 11 bases fit TRBD2. Germline trimming cut 3 bases from V and 7 bases from J; bases unmatched to any gene: 8. The CDR3 consists of 15 residues. Germline CDR1 is KGHSH and CDR2 is LQKENI. DNA of the CDR3: TGTGCCAGCTCACCTGATAGCGGGAGGGGGCTGGAGCAGTACTTC. It yields the protein CASSPDSGRGLEQYF. Looking up the rest from reference TRBV18 and TRBJ2-7 gives the full variable domain: NAGVMQNPRHLVRRRGQEARLRCSPMKGHSHVYWYRQLPEEGLKFMVYLQKENIIDESGMPKERFSAEFPKEGPSILRIQQVVRGDSAAYFCASSPDSGRGLEQYFGPGTRLTVT.

This clonotype was seen repeatedly, ten times or more. This chain links TRBV6-5 with TRBJ1-6, with D possibly being TRBD1 (5 bases). Trimming pared 2 bases from V and 7 bases from J, leaving 9 bases between. Looked up from germline, CDR1 is MNHEY and CDR2 is SVGAGI. CDR3 size: 14 residues. The CDR3 DNA follows: TGTGCCAGCAGTTACGCGGGACGGAATTCACCCCTCCACTTT. This sequence encodes CASSYAGRNSPLHF.

This clonotype was picked up many times. The chain joins TRBV27 to TRBJ2-5, with D uncertain. The CDR3 runs 16 residues. CDR1 is MNHEY and CDR2 is SMNVEV in the germline V gene (reference sequence). Trimming removed 3 bases at V and 1 base at J, with 15 bases between. The CDR3 is CASSFTIAVAQETQYF. The CDR3 bases are TGTGCCAGCAGTTTTACTATCGCGGTAGCCCAAGAGACCCAGTACTTC.

This clonotype was counted at least ten times. V and J are TRBV7-8 and TRBJ2-5; tentative D call: TRBD1 (5 bases). The germline V gene encodes CDR1 SGHVS and CDR2 FQNEAQ. CDR3 length equals 15 residues. V dropped 5 bases and J dropped 9 bases, with 22 bases sitting between them. The CDR3, as DNA: TGTGCCAGCAGCCCACCCAGTGGGGCCCCGCTGGCCCAGTACTTC. It codes for CASSPPSGAPLAQYF.

This clonotype was counted at least ten times. The chain carries TRBV7-3 and TRBJ2-1, with 10 bases aligning to TRBD2. This CDR3 contains 16 residues. Germline V gene sequence: CDR1 SGHTA, CDR2 FQGTGA. V lost 4 bases and J lost 1; bases outside the gene matches: 4. CDR3 in DNA: TGTGCCAGCAGCTCTCTAGCGGGAGCTTCCTACAATGAGCAGTTCTTC. It yields the protein CASSSLAGASYNEQFF.

This clonotype was observed at least ten times. The rearrangement links TRBV4-1 to TRBJ2-1; 8 bases align to TRBD2. The CDR3 totals 14 residues. Germline CDR1 is MGHRA and CDR2 is YSYEKL. With V trimmed by 7 bases and J by 4 bases, 6 bases remained unmatched. CDR3 protein: CASTQAGGYNEQFF. The CDR3 nucleotides read TGCGCCAGCACCCAGGCGGGGGGTTACAATGAGCAGTTCTTC.

This clonotype has ten or more counts. This chain joins TRBV4-3 and TRBJ1-1; 9 nucleotides match TRBD1. Germline V lookup: CDR1 LGHNA, CDR2 YSLEER. Trimming took 4 bases from V and 7 from J; bases not matched to a gene: 7. The CDR3 sequence is 14 residues long. The CDR3 nucleotides are TGCGCCAGCAGCCCGCGGACAGGGGAGGTTGAAGCTTTCTTT. Its protein product is CASSPRTGEVEAFF.

This clonotype was seen ten or more times. J is TRBJ1-2 and V is TRBV19, with D tentatively TRBD1 (5 bases). Per the germline V gene, CDR1 is LNHDA and CDR2 is SQIVND (reference sequence). The CDR3 spans 13 residues. The V end lost 3 bases, the J end lost 3 bases, and 8 bases lay between the germline ends. CDR3: CASSIGGDYGYTF. The CDR3 coding sequence is TGTGCCAGTAGTATTGGGGGAGACTATGGCTACACCTTC.